The T cell receptor beta chain described here comes from a study of blood T cells in healthy people across ages. The germline CDR1 and CDR2 sequences are LGHDT and YNNKEL (reference sequence). The CDR3 runs to 14 residues. V lost 2 bases and J 3 bases, leaving 10 bases between the germline ends. Study outcomes and limitations: Long-lived donors had more naive CD4+ cells and higher diversity than aged donors.

Then a second PCR, running about 6 to 12 cycles, was carried out with a sample-barcoded 5' primer and a J-beta primer mix. Each TCR beta cDNA got a 12-nucleotide random molecular identifier. From each sample, at least 2.5 million paired-end reads containing CDR3 were obtained. TCRdb reprocessed the 5' RACE reads with MiXCR, giving one entry per CDR3 protein. Counted here are 720,000 or so distinct CDR3 sequences, 35% to 50% occurring once; the ten biggest clones make up around 30%. As concerns this clonotype: The antigen remains undetermined.

The clonotype originates from a man older than 75 in good health. The sequenced sample was blood. This chain connects TRBV3-1 to TRBJ1-2; no definite D call. The CDR3 region is CASSQPDSHYGYTF. In nucleotides, the CDR3 is TGTGCCAGCAGCCAACCGGACTCCCACTATGGCTACACCTTC.